In its sample, the clone carrying this T cell receptor (beta chain) was seen many times. TCRbeta library preparation incorporated unique molecular identifiers. TCRdb independently ran MiXCR on the PCR reads; one entry per CDR3 protein. This table holds hundreds of thousands of distinct CDR3 sequences, around 17% found once. This sample was taken from a study of T-cell reconstitution after alpha-beta-depleted transplantation in children. Germline V gene lookup returns CDR1 SQVTM and CDR2 ANQGSEA. This CDR3 is 11 amino acids long. Between the trimmed V and J ends, which lost 6 bases and 2 bases, there was a span of 7 bases.

The sequenced sample was PBMCs from the stem cell graft donor, obtained from the stem cell graft. V gene TRBV29-1 combines with J gene TRBJ1-1; D is unclear. The TCR comes from a human donor who donated a stem cell graft to a child with acute myeloid leukemia. DNA of the CDR3: TGCAGCGTCGGAATCAACACTGAAGCTTTCTTT. Translation gives CSVGINTEAFF.